This T cell receptor beta chain was profiled in a study of T cell responses to AZD1222 COVID-19 vaccine. The study, taken as a whole, reports: At baseline, seropositivity was found in only 5 to 7 AZD1222 recipients. In a largely white British group with more females than males, clonal diversity was possibly underestimated.

Germline CDR1 SGHTA, CDR2 FQGNSA. V lost 3 bases and J lost 5, with 11 bases in between. The CDR3 is 15 amino acids. Measured with immunoSEQ multiplex PCR; TCRdb has only the in-frame clones, and not every one. The repertoire holds more than 150,000 clones, with 90% to 95% as singletons. About this clone: Its antigen is as yet unknown.

The V call is TRBV7-2, the J call TRBJ1-6; the D is unclear. The source is an adult who received the AZD1222 COVID-19 vaccine. The source material was peripheral blood, sampled 28 days after the second AZD1222 dose. The CDR3 region is CASSFSRADNSPLHF. CDR3 in DNA: TGTGCCAGCAGCTTTTCCCGGGCCGATAATTCACCCCTCCACTTT.